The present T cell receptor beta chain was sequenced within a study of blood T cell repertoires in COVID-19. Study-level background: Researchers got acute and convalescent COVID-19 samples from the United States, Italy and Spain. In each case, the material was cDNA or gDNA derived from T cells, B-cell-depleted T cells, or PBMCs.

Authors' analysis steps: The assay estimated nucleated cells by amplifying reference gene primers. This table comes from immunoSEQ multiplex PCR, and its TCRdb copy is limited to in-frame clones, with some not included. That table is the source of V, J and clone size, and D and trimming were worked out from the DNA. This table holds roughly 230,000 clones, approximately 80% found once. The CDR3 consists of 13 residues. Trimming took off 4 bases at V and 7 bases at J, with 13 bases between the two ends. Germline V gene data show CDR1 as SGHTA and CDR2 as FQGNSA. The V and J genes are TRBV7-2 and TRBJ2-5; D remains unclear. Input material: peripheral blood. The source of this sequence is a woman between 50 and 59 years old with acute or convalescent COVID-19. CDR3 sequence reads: CASSSLPRGTQYF. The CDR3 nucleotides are TGTGCCAGCAGCTCGCTGCCCCGCGGGACCCAGTACTTC. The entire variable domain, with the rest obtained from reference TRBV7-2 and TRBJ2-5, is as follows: GAGVSQSPSNKVTEKGKDVELRCDPISGHTALYWYRQSLGQGLEFLIYFQGNSAPDKSGLPSDRFSAERTGGSVSTLTIQRTQQEDSAVYLCASSSLPRGTQYFGPGTRLLVL.